This TCR beta chain was identified in a study of T cell responses to AZD1222 COVID-19 vaccine. Notes on this clone: Its antigen is undetermined.

Profiled with immunoSEQ multiplex PCR; TCRdb holds only in-frame clones, not every one. Of 75,000 to 100,000 clones in the sample, about 85% were seen once. Overall study findings and caveats: AZD1222 recipients seropositive at baseline numbered only 6 or 7. Unmutated variant regions are reportedly targeted by nearly half of spike-specific TCRs. Two doses of AZD1222 preceded a rise in Spike-specific TCR breadth and depth.

V shed 0 bases and J shed 8 bases, with 13 bases lying between them. Germline V lookup: CDR1 SQVTM, CDR2 ANQGSEA. CDR3 length: 13 residues. This rearrangement joins TRBV29-1 to TRBJ1-2; TRBD1 might be the D (5 bases). Sequencing was performed on peripheral blood, taken on day 0 of AZD1222 vaccination. This TCR was recovered from an adult in good health. The CDR3 region has the DNA TGCAGCGTTGAAGATAACCAGGGAGACGGCTACACCTTC. As protein: CSVEDNQGDGYTF.